Below are 22 T cell receptor beta chains sequenced from a single sample in a study of OX40 agonist ivuxolimab in advanced cancers. Repertoires were generated with immunoSEQ multiplex PCR, while TCRdb's copy carries only in-frame clones and drops some. Of fewer than 85,000 clones listed, approximately 91% are singletons. The sequenced sample was CD4+ or CD8+ T cells sorted from blood, obtained in a trial of the OX40 agonist ivuxolimab. All receptors derive from an adult with an advanced solid tumor such as melanoma, head and neck, liver or kidney cancer.

The chain has TRBV7-2 and TRBJ1-2; D is unclear. Germline assignment: CDR1 SGHTA and CDR2 FQGNSA. CDR3 length: 13 amino acids. V was pared by 5 bases and J by 7 bases, with 14 bases between. The CDR3 DNA is TGTGCCAGCAGCCGGCTGCAAGAGGGTGGCTACACCTTC. Translated: CASSRLQEGGYTF. Looking up the rest from reference TRBV7-2 and TRBJ1-2 gives the full variable domain: GAGVSQSPSNKVTEKGKDVELRCDPISGHTALYWYRQSLGQGLEFLIYFQGNSAPDKSGLPSDRFSAERTGGSVSTLTIQRTQQEDSAVYLCASSRLQEGGYTFGSGTRLTVV.

The chain couples TRBV19 to TRBJ1-5, with D hard to call. CDR3 length: 14 amino acids. The V gene's germline CDR1 is LNHDA and CDR2 SQIVND (reference sequence). Trimming took 7 bases from V and 1 from J, leaving 11 bases between them. CDR3 in DNA: TGTGCCAGTAACTCCCGGTCGAGCAATCAGCCCCAGCATTTT. Residues: CASNSRSSNQPQHF.

The V call is TRBV29-1, the J call TRBJ2-5; TRBD2 agrees at 8 bases. Germline CDR1 reads SQVTM; CDR2 reads ANQGSEA. The CDR3 is 12 amino acids. V lost 5 bases to trimming and J lost 4 bases; unmatched junction nucleotides: 3. The CDR3 loop is CSVSGGSETQYF. CDR3 DNA sequence: TGCAGCGTTTCGGGAGGGTCAGAGACCCAGTACTTC.

The genes are TRBV7-9 and TRBJ1-4; D call uncertain. In germline, CDR1 is SEHNR, CDR2 FQNEAQ (reference sequence). The V and J ends lost 5 bases and 15 bases respectively, with 22 bases between them. This CDR3 comprises 14 residues. DNA for the CDR3: TGTGCCAGCAGCCTCCGGGAGGGCCACCAATCCGTGTTTTTT. As protein: CASSLREGHQSVFF.

The chain recombines TRBV7-3 with TRBJ1-1; the D is unclear. This CDR3 has 13 residues. V was clipped by 0 bases and J by 0 bases, with 2 bases between them. The germline gives CDR1 SGHTA, CDR2 FQGTGA. For the CDR3, the DNA is TGTGCCAGCAGCTTAACAGTGAACACTGAAGCTTTCTTT. Encoded protein: CASSLTVNTEAFF.

This chain joins TRBV7-8 and TRBJ1-1; no clear D. V shed 6 bases and J shed 4 bases, with 12 bases lying between them. Germline-derived CDR1 and CDR2 are SGHVS and FQNEAQ. The CDR3 has 13 amino acids. The CDR3 bases are TGTGCCAGCAGTTGGGTTGAGGCCACTGAAGCTTTCTTT. The encoded protein is CASSWVEATEAFF.

This clone was counted once. This chain connects TRBV15 to TRBJ2-7, with D perhaps being TRBD1 or TRBD2 (5 bases each). This CDR3 contains 13 residues. CDR1 is LNHNV, CDR2 YYDKDF, per germline (reference sequence). Trimming took 0 bases from V and 7 from J, leaving 10 bases between them. The CDR3 coding sequence is TGTGCCACCAGCAGAGATGAGGGGCGGGAGCAGTACTTC. This gives the protein CATSRDEGREQYF.

This clone has more than one count but fewer than ten. The same CDR3 also results from other DNA sequences found in this sample. The V and J genes are TRBV6-6 and TRBJ1-3; D is ambiguous. This CDR3 has 13 residues. V lost 3 bases to trimming and J lost 0 bases, with 3 bases between them. Looked up from germline, CDR1 is MNHNY and CDR2 is SVGAGI (reference sequence). The CDR3 loop reads CASSYISGNTIYF. The CDR3 nucleotides read TGTGCCAGCAGTTATATCTCTGGAAACACCATATATTTT.

The table lists this clone with many counts. This chain connects TRBV6-1 to TRBJ2-7, with 8 bases that match TRBD1. This CDR3 has 15 residues. The V gene end was trimmed by 6 bases and the J gene end by 0 bases; junction bases not matched to a gene: 7. Per germline, CDR1 MNHNS and CDR2 SASEGT. CDR3 nucleotides: TGTGCCAGCAGCCTTACAGGGGGAGACTCCTACGAGCAGTACTTC. It yields the protein CASSLTGGDSYEQYF.

This clone was counted once. J is TRBJ2-1 and V is TRBV18; 11 bases are a match to TRBD2. The V and J ends lost 3 bases and 5 bases, in that order; junction bases with no gene match: 3. CDR1 KGHSH and CDR2 LQKENI come from the germline V gene. This CDR3 spans 15 amino acids. CDR3 sequence (DNA): TGTGCCAGCTCACCCAAGACTAGCGGGGACAATGAGCAGTTCTTC. Its protein product is CASSPKTSGDNEQFF.

This sequence joins TRBV30 and TRBJ2-2; no definite D call. CDR1 is GTSNPN and CDR2 is SVGIG in the germline V gene (reference sequence). V lost 2 bases, J lost 4 bases, and 11 bases lay in between. The CDR3 extends over 14 amino acids. The CDR3 coding sequence is TGTGCCTGGAGTCACACACTTGGCACCGGGGAGCTGTTTTTT. Amino acid sequence: CAWSHTLGTGELFF.

The rearrangement joins TRBV15 to TRBJ1-1; maybe TRBD1 (6 bases). The CDR3 is 14 amino acids. Deletions cut 10 bases from V and 1 base from J, with 16 bases between. The germline gives CDR1 LNHNV, CDR2 YYDKDF (reference sequence). This chain's CDR3 is CAIKPLQGNTEAFF. In DNA form, the CDR3 reads TGTGCCATTAAGCCTTTACAGGGGAACACTGAAGCTTTCTTT.

The J gene is TRBJ2-5, the V gene TRBV10-3, with 7 bases that match TRBD1. CDR1 ENHRY and CDR2 SYGVKD come from the germline V gene. Germline trimming cut 5 bases from V and 4 bases from J; bases unmatched to any gene: 4. The CDR3 runs to 13 residues. The CDR3 loop reads CAISRQGTETQYF. The CDR3 region has the DNA TGTGCCATCAGTCGACAGGGTACAGAGACCCAGTACTTC.

J is TRBJ2-7 and V is TRBV6-5; the D gene is possibly TRBD2 (5 bases). The germline CDR1 and CDR2 sequences are MNHEY and SVGAGI. The V end was cut by 11 bases, the J end by 5 bases, with 19 bases between. The CDR3 has 13 residues. CDR3 amino acids: CAVKSSGSHEQYF. The CDR3 bases are TGTGCCGTTAAGTCCAGTGGGAGCCACGAGCAGTACTTC.

The V and J genes are TRBV30 and TRBJ2-1, with TRBD1 matching 7 bases. The germline CDR1 and CDR2 sequences are GTSNPN and SVGIG (reference sequence). The CDR3 sequence is 13 residues long. V was clipped by 5 bases and J by 4 bases; unmatched bases: 5. This chain's CDR3 is CAWRQGTYNEQFF. The CDR3 DNA reads TGTGCCTGGCGACAGGGAACTTACAATGAGCAGTTCTTC.

The V and J genes are TRBV6-5 and TRBJ2-7; 7 nucleotides agree with TRBD1. The CDR3 extends over 12 amino acids. The junction had 2 bases not matched to a gene; V was cut back by 5 bases and J by 4 bases. Germline lookup yields CDR1 MNHEY and CDR2 SVGAGI. CDR3 in amino acids: CASSPRGYEQYF. The CDR3 DNA is TGTGCCAGCAGTCCCAGGGGGTACGAGCAGTACTTC.

This chain connects TRBV5-4 to TRBJ2-1; D is uncertain. Germline CDR1 and CDR2: SGHNT and YYREEE (reference sequence). V was pared by 0 bases and J by 2 bases, with 12 bases between. The CDR3 is 16 residues long. The CDR3 region has the DNA TGTGCCAGCAGCTTGGACACTACCGTAACCTACAATGAGCAGTTCTTC. Protein sequence: CASSLDTTVTYNEQFF.

The V gene is TRBV29-1, the J gene TRBJ2-1, with D tentatively TRBD2 (6 bases). The CDR3 is 13 residues long. Germline CDR1 is SQVTM and CDR2 is ANQGSEA. Trimming took off 4 bases at V and 5 bases at J, with 12 bases between the two ends. The CDR3 DNA follows: TGCAGCGTTGTTCTCGCGGGGCACAATGAGCAGTTCTTC. Amino acids: CSVVLAGHNEQFF.

The chain carries TRBV11-2 and TRBJ1-5, with D unresolved. Germline CDR1 SGHAT, CDR2 FQNNGV. This CDR3 is 12 amino acids long. Trimming took 0 bases from V and 11 from J, leaving 8 bases between them. CDR3 loop: CASSLDRQAQHF. The CDR3 DNA reads TGTGCCAGCAGCTTAGATCGGCAGGCCCAGCATTTT.

The chain links TRBV19 to TRBJ2-5; 9 bases agree with TRBD1. There are 14 residues in the CDR3. J gave up 5 bases and V 9 bases, and 10 bases lay outside the gene matches. Germline lookup yields CDR1 LNHDA and CDR2 SQIVND (reference sequence). The CDR3 bases are TGTGCCAGCGGTAAACAGGGGGCTGGGGAGACCCAGTACTTC. It translates to CASGKQGAGETQYF.

The chain combines TRBV7-9 with TRBJ2-3; TRBD2 might be the D (5 bases). The V and J ends lost 7 bases and 2 bases respectively, with 10 bases between them. This CDR3 region has 13 residues. CDR1 is SEHNR, CDR2 FQNEAQ, per germline (reference sequence). CDR3 DNA sequence: TGTGCCAGCACCTCGGGGTTCACAGATACGCAGTATTTT. Amino acid sequence: CASTSGFTDTQYF.

The chain uses TRBV6-5 and TRBJ2-4; 7 bases map to TRBD2. Looked up from germline, CDR1 is MNHEY and CDR2 is SVGAGI. This CDR3 region has 14 residues. V lost 6 bases to trimming and J lost 5 bases; unmatched junction nucleotides: 7. The CDR3 loop reads CASSESGTQNIQYF. The CDR3 DNA reads TGTGCCAGCAGCGAGAGCGGGACCCAAAACATTCAGTACTTC.